This TCR beta chain stems from a study of blood T cells in healthy people across ages. Study as a whole: Every two T cells gave about one barcoded beta molecule via template switching.

Primers used in a second PCR of about 7 to 11 cycles were a sample-barcoded 5' primer and a J-beta primer mix. TCRdb reprocessed the 5' RACE reads via MiXCR and lists one record per CDR3 protein. The table includes 1.2 million to 1.5 million distinct CDR3 sequences, around 59% detected once. Germline V gives CDR1 DFQATT, CDR2 SNEGSKA (reference sequence). CDR3 length: 15 residues. The ends lost 5 bases at V and 5 bases at J; junction bases unmatched: 6. In this sample, this clonotype turned up once. With each sample, at least 5.5 micrograms of total RNA were extracted. The chain has TRBV20-1 and TRBJ2-5; 15 bases align to TRBD2. The sample comprised blood. The sequence derives from a man between 18 and 29 years old in good health. CDR3: CSAPPGLAGGETQYF. The CDR3 DNA is TGCAGTGCTCCCCCCGGACTAGCGGGAGGGGAGACCCAGTACTTC.